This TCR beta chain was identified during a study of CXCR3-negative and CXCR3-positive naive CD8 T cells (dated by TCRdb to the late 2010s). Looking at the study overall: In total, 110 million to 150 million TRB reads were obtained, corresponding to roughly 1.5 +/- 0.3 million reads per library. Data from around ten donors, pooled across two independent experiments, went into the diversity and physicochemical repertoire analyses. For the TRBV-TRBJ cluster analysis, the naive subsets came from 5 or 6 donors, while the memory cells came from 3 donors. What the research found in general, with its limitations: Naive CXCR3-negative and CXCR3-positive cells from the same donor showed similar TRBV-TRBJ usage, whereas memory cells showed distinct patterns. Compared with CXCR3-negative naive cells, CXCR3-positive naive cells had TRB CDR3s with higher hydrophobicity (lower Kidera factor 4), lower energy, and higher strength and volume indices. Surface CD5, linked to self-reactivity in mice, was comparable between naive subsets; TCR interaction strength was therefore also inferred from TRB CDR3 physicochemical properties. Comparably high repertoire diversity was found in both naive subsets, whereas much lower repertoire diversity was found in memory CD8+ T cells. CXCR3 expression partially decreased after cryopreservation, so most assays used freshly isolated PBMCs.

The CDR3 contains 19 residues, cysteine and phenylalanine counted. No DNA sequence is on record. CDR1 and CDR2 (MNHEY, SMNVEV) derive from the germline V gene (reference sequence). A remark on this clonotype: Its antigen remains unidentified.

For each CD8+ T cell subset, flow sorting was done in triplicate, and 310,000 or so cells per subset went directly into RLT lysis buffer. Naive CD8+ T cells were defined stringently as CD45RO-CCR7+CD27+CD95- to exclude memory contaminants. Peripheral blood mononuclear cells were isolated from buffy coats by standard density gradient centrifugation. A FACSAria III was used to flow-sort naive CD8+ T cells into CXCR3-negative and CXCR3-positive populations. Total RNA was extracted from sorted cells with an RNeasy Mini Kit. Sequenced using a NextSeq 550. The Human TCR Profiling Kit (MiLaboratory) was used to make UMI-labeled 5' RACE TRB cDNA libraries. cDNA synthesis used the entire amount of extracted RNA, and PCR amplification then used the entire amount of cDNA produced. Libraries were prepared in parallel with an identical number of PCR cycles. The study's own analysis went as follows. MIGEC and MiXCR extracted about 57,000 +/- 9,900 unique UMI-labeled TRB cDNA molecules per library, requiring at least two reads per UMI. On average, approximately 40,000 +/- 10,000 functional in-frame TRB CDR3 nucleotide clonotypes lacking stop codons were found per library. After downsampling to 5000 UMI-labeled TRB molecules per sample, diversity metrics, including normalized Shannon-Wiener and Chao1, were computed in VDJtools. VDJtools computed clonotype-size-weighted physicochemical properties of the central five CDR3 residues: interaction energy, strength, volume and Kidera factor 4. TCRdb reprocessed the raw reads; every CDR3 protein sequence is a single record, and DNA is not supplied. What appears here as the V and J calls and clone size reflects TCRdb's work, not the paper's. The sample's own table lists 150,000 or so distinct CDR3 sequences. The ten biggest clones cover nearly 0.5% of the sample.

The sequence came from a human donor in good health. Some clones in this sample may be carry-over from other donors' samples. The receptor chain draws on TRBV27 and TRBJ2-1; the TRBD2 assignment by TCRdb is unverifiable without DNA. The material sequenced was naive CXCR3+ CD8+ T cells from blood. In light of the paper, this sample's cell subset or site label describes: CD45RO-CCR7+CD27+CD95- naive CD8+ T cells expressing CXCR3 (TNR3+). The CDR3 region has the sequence CASSYLPLAGGPVSNEQFF.